The 5 T cell receptor beta chains presented below share a single source sample, sequenced in a study of cytomegalovirus exposure and HLA in healthy donors. With 60 Vbeta and 13 Jbeta primers, the PCR was carried out. Libraries were prepared by immunoSEQ multiplex PCR; TCRdb keeps only in-frame clonotypes and omits some of them. This specimen shows around 130,000 clones; the ten leading clones hold 1.5% to 2%. The sample comprised PBMCs. Every receptor here comes from a woman between 55 and 75 years old in good health and CMV-seronegative.

The chain joins TRBV6-6 to TRBJ2-2; tentatively, D is TRBD2 (6 bases). The CDR3 has 16 residues. V lost 2 bases and J lost 5, with 15 bases in between. From germline, CDR1 is MNHNY and CDR2 SVGAGI (reference sequence). CDR3 nucleotide sequence: TGTGCCAGCAGTTACCCTACCGCGGGATGGACCGGGGAGCTGTTTTTT. Encoded protein: CASSYPTAGWTGELFF.

The CDR3 DNA follows: TGTGCCAGCAGCTTAGGACTAGCGGGGTTCTACGAGCAGTACTTC. It specifies CASSLGLAGFYEQYF. The rearrangement uses TRBV11-2 and TRBJ2-7; 11 nucleotides line up with TRBD2. V lost 1 base, J lost 3 bases, and 2 bases stayed unmatched. This CDR3 is 15 amino acids long. The germline V gene encodes CDR1 SGHAT and CDR2 FQNNGV.

The chain carries TRBV27 and TRBJ2-7, with D possibly matching TRBD1 (5 bases). In germline, CDR1 is MNHEY, CDR2 SMNVEV (reference sequence). V was shortened by 5 bases and J by 2 bases, with 16 bases between the two germline ends. CDR3 length equals 15 residues. The CDR3 DNA is TGTGCCAGCAGTGCAGGACACAGTGGGGCCTACGAGCAGTACTTC. Translated, it gives CASSAGHSGAYEQYF.

The J gene is TRBJ2-3, the V gene TRBV11-1; no reliable D call. The V and J ends lost 1 base and 1 base respectively, with 6 bases between them. Germline V gene data show CDR1 as SGHAT and CDR2 as FQDESV (reference sequence). The CDR3 runs to 14 residues. The DNA for the CDR3 is TGTGCCAGCAGCTTAGGTCCAGGCACAGATACGCAGTATTTT. Its protein is CASSLGPGTDTQYF.

V is TRBV6-5 and J is TRBJ1-1; no clear D. Looked up from germline, CDR1 is MNHEY and CDR2 is SVGAGI. The germline V and J ends were trimmed by 0 bases and 5 bases, with 7 bases remaining between them. This CDR3 comprises 13 residues. CDR3 coding DNA: TGTGCCAGCAGTTACTCGAGCAGGACTGAAGCTTTCTTT. This sequence encodes CASSYSSRTEAFF.